The 5 T cell receptor beta chains in this list originate from one sample, sequenced in a study of beta chain features in type 1 diabetes. Sequenced material consisted of expressed TCRB transcripts (all of the isolated RNA was reverse transcribed). The method was immunoSEQ multiplex PCR; TCRdb's version includes in-frame clones alone and lacks a portion of them. The sample carries just over 600,000 clones, 15% to 19% recorded once. Sample: naive CD4+ T cells from blood. These receptors were collected from a man in his late teens or twenties in good health.

The J gene is TRBJ1-6, the V gene TRBV4-3, with D perhaps matching TRBD1 (6 bases). CDR1 LGHNA and CDR2 YSLEER come from the germline V gene. V was pared by 0 bases and J by 0 bases, with 6 bases between. There are 16 residues in the CDR3. In DNA, the CDR3 is TGCGCCAGCAGCCAAGAAGGGGGCTCCTATAATTCACCCCTCCACTTT. Amino acid sequence: CASSQEGGSYNSPLHF.

The genes are TRBV5-4 and TRBJ2-5; D not resolved. The germline V gene encodes CDR1 SGHNT and CDR2 YYREEE (reference sequence). The CDR3 runs 13 residues. Trimming left V 10 bases short and J 5 bases short, with 18 bases between. The DNA for the CDR3 is TGTGCCTCGGCCGAAGAGCTCAAGGAGACCCAGTACTTC. It translates to CASAEELKETQYF. The whole variable domain, remainder taken from reference TRBV5-4 and TRBJ2-5, is ETGVTQSPTHLIKTRGQQVTLRCSSQSGHNTVSWYQQALGQGPQFIFQYYREEENGRGNFPPRFSGLQFPNYSSELNVNALELDDSALYLCASAEELKETQYFGPGTRLLVL.

A word on this clone: A junction boundary mismatches the germline segment, possibly from a read error. The rearrangement links TRBV7-6 to TRBJ2-2, with TRBD2 as a possible D gene (5 bases). This CDR3 is built from 16 residues. Germline-derived CDR1 and CDR2 are SGHVS and FNYEAQ. For the CDR3, the DNA is TGTGCCAGCAGCTTAGTGGCTAGCCGGAACACCGGGGAGCTGCTTTTT. Residues: CASSLVASRNTGELLF.

This clone turned up a few times. The chain carries TRBV27 and TRBJ2-6, with D possibly matching TRBD2 (6 bases). V lost 4 bases, J lost 0 bases, and 16 bases lay in between. Germline V CDR1 and CDR2: MNHEY, SMNVEV (reference sequence). The length of the CDR3 is 18 residues. The CDR3 DNA reads as TGTGCCAGCAGTTCCATCGGGGGTCTCACCTCTGGGGCCAACGTCCTGACTTTC. It translates to CASSSIGGLTSGANVLTF.

The chain couples TRBV25-1 to TRBJ1-4, with no clear D. This CDR3 is 14 amino acids long. V was shortened by 1 base and J by 11 bases, with 14 bases between the two germline ends. Germline CDR1 reads MGHDK; CDR2 reads SYGVNS. The CDR3: CASSESGLVGKLFF. The CDR3 nucleotides are TGTGCCAGCAGTGAATCAGGTCTAGTGGGGAAACTGTTTTTT.